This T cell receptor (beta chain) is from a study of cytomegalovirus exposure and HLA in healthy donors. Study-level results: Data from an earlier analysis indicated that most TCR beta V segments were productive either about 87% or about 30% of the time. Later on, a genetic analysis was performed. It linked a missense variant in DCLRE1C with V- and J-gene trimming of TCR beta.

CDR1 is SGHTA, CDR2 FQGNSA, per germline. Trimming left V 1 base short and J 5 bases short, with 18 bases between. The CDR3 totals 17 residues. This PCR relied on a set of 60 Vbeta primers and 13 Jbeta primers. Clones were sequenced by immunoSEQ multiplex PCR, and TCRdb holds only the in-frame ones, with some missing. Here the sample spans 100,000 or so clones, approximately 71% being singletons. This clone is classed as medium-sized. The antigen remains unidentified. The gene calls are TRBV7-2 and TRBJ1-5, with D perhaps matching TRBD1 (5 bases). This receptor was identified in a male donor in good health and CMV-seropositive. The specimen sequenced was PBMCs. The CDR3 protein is CASSLVTATSSDQPQHF. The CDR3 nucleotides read TGTGCCAGCAGCTTAGTGACAGCCACTAGCTCGGATCAGCCCCAGCATTTT.